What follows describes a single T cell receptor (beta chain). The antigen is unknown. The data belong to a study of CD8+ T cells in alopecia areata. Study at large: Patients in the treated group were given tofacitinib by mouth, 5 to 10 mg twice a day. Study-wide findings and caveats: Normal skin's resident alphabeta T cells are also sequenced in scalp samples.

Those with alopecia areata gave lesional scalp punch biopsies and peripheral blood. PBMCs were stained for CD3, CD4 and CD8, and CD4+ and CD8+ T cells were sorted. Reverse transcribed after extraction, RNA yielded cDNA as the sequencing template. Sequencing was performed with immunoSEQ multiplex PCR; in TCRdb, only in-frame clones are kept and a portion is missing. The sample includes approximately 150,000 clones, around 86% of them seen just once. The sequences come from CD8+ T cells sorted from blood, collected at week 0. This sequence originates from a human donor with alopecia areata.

CDR3 in amino acids: CSVEGLQTEQYF. CDR3 in DNA: TGCAGCGTTGAAGGTCTTCAGACCGAGCAGTACTTC. The J gene is TRBJ2-7, the V gene TRBV29-1; D ambiguous. CDR1 is SQVTM and CDR2 is ANQGSEA in the germline V gene. CDR3 size: 12 residues. The V end was cut by 1 base, the J end by 6 bases, with 10 bases between.